This entry describes one T cell receptor (beta chain). Antigen specificity is unknown. The data derive from a study of OX40 agonist ivuxolimab in advanced cancers. Whole-study findings and limits: Partial responders receiving 0.1-3.0 mg/kg showed among the lowest clonal expansion.

Sequencing used immunoSEQ multiplex PCR; TCRdb keeps in-frame clones, though not all of them. The sample lists 90,000 to 100,000 clones, approximately 95% occurring once. The CDR3 is 18 amino acids. The V gene lost 0 bases and the J gene lost 0 bases, with 16 bases spanning the gap. Germline V gene lookup returns CDR1 SGDLS and CDR2 YYNGEE. Sequenced material: CD4+ or CD8+ T cells sorted from blood, taken in a trial of the OX40 agonist ivuxolimab. The sequence was obtained from an adult with an advanced solid tumor such as melanoma, head and neck, liver or kidney cancer. V and J are TRBV9 and TRBJ2-1; TRBD2 is a possible D gene (6 bases). The CDR3 nucleotides are TGTGCCAGCAGCGTAGGTCACAGCGGGTCCTTCTCCTACAATGAGCAGTTCTTC. It specifies CASSVGHSGSFSYNEQFF.